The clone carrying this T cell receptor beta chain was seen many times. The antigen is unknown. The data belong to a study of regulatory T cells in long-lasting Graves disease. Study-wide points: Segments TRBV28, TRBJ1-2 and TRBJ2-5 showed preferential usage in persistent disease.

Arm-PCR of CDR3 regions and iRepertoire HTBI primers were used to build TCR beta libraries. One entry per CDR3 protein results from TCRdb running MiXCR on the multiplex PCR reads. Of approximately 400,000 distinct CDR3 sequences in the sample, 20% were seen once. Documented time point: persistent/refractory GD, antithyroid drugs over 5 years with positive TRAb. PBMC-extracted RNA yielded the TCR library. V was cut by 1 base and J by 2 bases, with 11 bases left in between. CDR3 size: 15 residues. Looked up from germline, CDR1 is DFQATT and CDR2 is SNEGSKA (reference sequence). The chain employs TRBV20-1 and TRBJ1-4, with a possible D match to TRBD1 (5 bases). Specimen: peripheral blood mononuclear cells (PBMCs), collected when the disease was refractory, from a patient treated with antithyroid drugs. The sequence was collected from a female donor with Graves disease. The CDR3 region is CSARVSGETNEKLFF. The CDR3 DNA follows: TGCAGTGCTAGAGTATCGGGGGAGACTAATGAAAAACTGTTTTTT.